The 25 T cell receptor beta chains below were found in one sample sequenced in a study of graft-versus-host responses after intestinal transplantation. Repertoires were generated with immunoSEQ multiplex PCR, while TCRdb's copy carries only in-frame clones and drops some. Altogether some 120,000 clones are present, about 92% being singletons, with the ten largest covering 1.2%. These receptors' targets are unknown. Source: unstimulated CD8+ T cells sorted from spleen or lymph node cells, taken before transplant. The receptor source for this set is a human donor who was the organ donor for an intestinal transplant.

CDR3 nucleotide sequence: TGTGCCAGCCTCGCAAGCGGGAGAAGCTCCTACGAGCAGTACTTC. Translating it yields CASLASGRSSYEQYF. This rearrangement joins TRBV2 to TRBJ2-7; TRBD2 matches at 8 bases. Trimming took 8 bases from V and 0 from J; bases not matched to a gene: 9. The CDR3 has 15 residues. The germline CDR1 and CDR2 sequences are SNHLY and FYNNEI.

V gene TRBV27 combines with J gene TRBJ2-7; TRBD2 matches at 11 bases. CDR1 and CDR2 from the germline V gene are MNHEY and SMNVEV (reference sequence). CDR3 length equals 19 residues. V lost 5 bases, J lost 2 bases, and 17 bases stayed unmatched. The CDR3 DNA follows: TGTGCCAGCAGTCCCCACAGGGATAGCGGGAGGGCCCATCCCTACGAGCAGTACTTC. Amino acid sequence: CASSPHRDSGRAHPYEQYF.

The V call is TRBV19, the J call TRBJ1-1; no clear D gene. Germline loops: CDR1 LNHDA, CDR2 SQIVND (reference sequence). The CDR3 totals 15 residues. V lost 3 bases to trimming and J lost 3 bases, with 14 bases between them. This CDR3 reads CASSMYNGPDTEAFF. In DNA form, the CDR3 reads TGTGCCAGTAGTATGTATAACGGTCCGGACACTGAAGCTTTCTTT.

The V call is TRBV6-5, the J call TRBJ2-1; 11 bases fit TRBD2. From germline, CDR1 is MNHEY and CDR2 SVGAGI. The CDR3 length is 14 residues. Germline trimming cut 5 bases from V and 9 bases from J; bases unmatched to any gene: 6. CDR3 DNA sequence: TGTGCCAGCAGTCATAGCGGGAGGGATGGTGAGCAGTTCTTC. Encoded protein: CASSHSGRDGEQFF.

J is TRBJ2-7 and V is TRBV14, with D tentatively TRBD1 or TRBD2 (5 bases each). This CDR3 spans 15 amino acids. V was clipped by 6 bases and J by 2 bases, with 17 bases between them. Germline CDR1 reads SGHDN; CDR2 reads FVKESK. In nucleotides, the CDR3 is TGTGCCAGCAGAGAAGGGGACGGTGCGACCTACGAGCAGTACTTC. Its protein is CASREGDGATYEQYF.

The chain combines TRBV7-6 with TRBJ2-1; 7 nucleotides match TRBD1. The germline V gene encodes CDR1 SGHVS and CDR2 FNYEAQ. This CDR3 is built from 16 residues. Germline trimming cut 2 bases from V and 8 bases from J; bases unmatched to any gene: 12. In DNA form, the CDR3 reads TGTGCCAGCAGCTTAACCGGACAGGCCCCCTGGTATGAGCAGTTCTTC. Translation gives CASSLTGQAPWYEQFF. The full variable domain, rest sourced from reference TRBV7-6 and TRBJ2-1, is GAGVSQSPRYKVTKRGQDVALRCDPISGHVSLYWYRQALGQGPEFLTYFNYEAQQDKSGLPNDRFSAERPEGSISTLTIQRTEQRDSAMYRCASSLTGQAPWYEQFFGPGTRLTVL.

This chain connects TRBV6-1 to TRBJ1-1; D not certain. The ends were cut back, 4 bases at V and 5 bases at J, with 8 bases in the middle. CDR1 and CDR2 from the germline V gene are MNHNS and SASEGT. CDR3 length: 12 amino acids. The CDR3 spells CASSGSPTEAFF. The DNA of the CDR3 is TGTGCCAGCAGTGGTTCACCGACTGAAGCTTTCTTT.

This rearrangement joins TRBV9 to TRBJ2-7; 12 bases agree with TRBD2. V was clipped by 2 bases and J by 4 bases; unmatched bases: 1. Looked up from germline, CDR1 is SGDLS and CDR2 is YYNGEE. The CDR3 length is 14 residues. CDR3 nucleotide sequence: TGTGCCAGCAGCGTCGGGACTAGCGGGTACGAGCAGTACTTC. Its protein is CASSVGTSGYEQYF.

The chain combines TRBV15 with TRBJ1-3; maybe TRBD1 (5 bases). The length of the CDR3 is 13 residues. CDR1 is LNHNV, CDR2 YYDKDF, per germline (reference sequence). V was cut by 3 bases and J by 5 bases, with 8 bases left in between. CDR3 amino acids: CATSSEGRNTIYF. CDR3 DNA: TGTGCCACCAGCAGCGAGGGGAGAAACACCATATATTTT.

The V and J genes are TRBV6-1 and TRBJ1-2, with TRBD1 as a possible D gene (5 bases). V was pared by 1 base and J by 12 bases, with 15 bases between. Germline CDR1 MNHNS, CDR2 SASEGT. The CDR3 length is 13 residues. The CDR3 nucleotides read TGTGCCAGCAGTGAAGAATTGAGGGGAGCCCACACCTTC. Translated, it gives CASSEELRGAHTF.

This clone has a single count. The CDR3 sequence: CASSFFPGSTGELFF. In DNA form, the CDR3 reads TGTGCCAGCAGTTTTTTTCCAGGGAGCACCGGGGAGCTGTTTTTT. The rearrangement links TRBV28 to TRBJ2-2; possibly TRBD1 or TRBD2 for D (5 bases each). V was clipped by 3 bases and J by 4 bases, with 12 bases between them. The CDR3 has 15 residues. Germline CDR1 and CDR2: MDHEN and SYDVKM.

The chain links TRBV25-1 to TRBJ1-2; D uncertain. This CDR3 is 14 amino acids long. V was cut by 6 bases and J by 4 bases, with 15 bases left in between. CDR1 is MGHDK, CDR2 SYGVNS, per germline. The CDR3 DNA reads TGTGCCAGCAGCCCTCAGGCAGGCTTCTATGGCTACACCTTC. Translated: CASSPQAGFYGYTF.

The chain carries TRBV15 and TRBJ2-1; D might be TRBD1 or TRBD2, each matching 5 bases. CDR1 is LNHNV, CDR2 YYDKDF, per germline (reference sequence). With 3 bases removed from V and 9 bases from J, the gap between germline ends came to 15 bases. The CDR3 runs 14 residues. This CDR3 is CATSRGLGEGEQFF. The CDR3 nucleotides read TGTGCCACCAGCAGGGGGCTCGGTGAGGGTGAGCAGTTCTTC.

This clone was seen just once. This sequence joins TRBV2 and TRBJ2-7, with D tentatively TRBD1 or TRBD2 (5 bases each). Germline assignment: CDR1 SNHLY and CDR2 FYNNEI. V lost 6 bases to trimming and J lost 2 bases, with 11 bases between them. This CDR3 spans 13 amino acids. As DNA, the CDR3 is TGTGCCAGCAGCCCGGGACCCCCCTACGAGCAGTACTTC. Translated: CASSPGPPYEQYF.

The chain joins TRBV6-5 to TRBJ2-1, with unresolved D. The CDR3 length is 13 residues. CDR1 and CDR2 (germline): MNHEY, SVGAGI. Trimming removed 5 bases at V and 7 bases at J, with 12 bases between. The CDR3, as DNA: TGTGCCAGCAGTGACCTGGGCCTAAATGAGCAGTTCTTC. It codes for CASSDLGLNEQFF.

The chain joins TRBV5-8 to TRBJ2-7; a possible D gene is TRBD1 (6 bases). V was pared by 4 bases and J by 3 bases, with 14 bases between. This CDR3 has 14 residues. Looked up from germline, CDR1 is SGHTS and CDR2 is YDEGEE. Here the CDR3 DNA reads TGTGCCAGCAGCCAACTGGACAGTATCTACGAGCAGTACTTC. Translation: CASSQLDSIYEQYF.

The CDR3 sequence is CASSLDRGLNTEAFF. In DNA form, the CDR3 reads TGTGCCAGCAGTTTAGACAGGGGGCTGAACACTGAAGCTTTCTTT. V usage is TRBV28 and J usage is TRBJ1-1; 10 bases are a match to TRBD1. V trimming: 2 bases; J trimming: 0 bases; junction bases outside the gene matches: 0. This CDR3 has 15 residues. Germline lookup yields CDR1 MDHEN and CDR2 SYDVKM.

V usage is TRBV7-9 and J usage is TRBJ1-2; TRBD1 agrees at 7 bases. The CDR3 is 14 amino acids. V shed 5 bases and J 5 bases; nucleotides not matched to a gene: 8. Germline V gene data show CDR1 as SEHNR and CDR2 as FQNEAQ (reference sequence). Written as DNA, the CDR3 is TGTGCCAGCAGCACTAACAGGGGACGGTATGGCTACACCTTC. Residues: CASSTNRGRYGYTF.

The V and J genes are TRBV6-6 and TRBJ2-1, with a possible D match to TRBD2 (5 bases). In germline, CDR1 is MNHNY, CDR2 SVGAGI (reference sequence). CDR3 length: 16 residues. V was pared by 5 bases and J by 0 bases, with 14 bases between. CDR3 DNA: TGTGCCAGCAGTGGCACTAGAGGCCACTCCTACAATGAGCAGTTCTTC. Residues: CASSGTRGHSYNEQFF.

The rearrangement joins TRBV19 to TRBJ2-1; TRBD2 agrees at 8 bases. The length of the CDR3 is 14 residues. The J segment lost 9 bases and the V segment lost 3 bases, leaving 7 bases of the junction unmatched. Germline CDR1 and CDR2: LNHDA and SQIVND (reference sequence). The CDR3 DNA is TGTGCCAGTAGTATTACGGGAGGGCCGGCTGAGCAGTTCTTC. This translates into CASSITGGPAEQFF.

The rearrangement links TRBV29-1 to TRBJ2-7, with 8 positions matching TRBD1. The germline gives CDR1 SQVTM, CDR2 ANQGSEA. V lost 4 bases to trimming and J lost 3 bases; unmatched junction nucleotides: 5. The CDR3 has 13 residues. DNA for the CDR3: TGCAGCGTTGCAGGGGGCGAATTCTACGAGCAGTACTTC. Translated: CSVAGGEFYEQYF.

The CDR3 protein is CASSVGAGEYEQFF. In nucleotides, the CDR3 is TGTGCCAGCAGCGTAGGAGCGGGAGAATATGAGCAGTTCTTC. The V and J genes are TRBV9 and TRBJ2-1; 8 bases line up with TRBD2. J was trimmed by 8 bases and V by 0 bases; bases with no gene match: 4. Germline lookup yields CDR1 SGDLS and CDR2 YYNGEE. The CDR3 extends over 14 amino acids.

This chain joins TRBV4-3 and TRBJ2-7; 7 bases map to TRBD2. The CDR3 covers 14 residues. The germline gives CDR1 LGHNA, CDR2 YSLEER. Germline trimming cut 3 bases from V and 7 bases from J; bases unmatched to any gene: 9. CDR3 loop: CASSHWTRDGEQYF. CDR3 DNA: TGCGCCAGCAGCCACTGGACTAGGGACGGAGAGCAGTACTTC.

In DNA, the CDR3 is TGTGCCAGTAGTCTTGGGACCTCTAACTATGGCTACACCTTC. This encodes CASSLGTSNYGYTF. The chain uses TRBV19 and TRBJ1-2; a possible D gene is TRBD1 (5 bases). From germline, CDR1 is LNHDA and CDR2 SQIVND (reference sequence). Between the trimmed V and J ends, which lost 5 bases and 0 bases, there was a span of 10 bases. The CDR3 is made up of 14 amino acids.

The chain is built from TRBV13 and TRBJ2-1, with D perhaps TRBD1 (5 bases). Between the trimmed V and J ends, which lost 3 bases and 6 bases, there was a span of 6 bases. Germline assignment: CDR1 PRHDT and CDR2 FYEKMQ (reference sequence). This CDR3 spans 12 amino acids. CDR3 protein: CASSFRVNEQFF. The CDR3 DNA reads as TGTGCCAGCAGCTTCAGGGTCAATGAGCAGTTCTTC.